This T cell receptor beta chain appears in the sequencing data of a study of CD8+ T cells in alopecia areata (dated by TCRdb to between 2017 and 2018). In terms of the full investigation: Treated patients were enrolled in an open-label pilot trial of oral tofacitinib, 5 to 10 mg twice daily, for moderate-to-severe alopecia areata. TCRbeta CDR3 regions were amplified by immunoSEQ multiplex PCR using 35 Vbeta forward and 13 Jbeta reverse primers. RNA was extracted with the PAXgene miRNA kit for fixed scalp, the miRNeasy kit for PBMCs, and the RNeasy kit for mouse skin. Tofacitinib was administered for 6 to 18 months, and 6 months of follow-up off drug were then conducted to assess delayed response and recurrence. Scalp tissue and sorted CD4+ and CD8+ peripheral blood T cells from patchy and totalis/universalis alopecia areata patients and from healthy controls were covered by human TCRbeta sequencing. In both human patients and the C3H/HeJ mouse model, the study applied high-throughput TCRbeta sequencing to look at T cell clonal expansion in alopecia areata. Clonality in the scalp was compared among normal scalp (n=4), patchy alopecia areata scalp (n=8), and alopecia totalis/universalis scalp (n=8). Patients on tofacitinib were biopsied at baseline and after 4 and 24 weeks of treatment, and several of the patients also had a later scalp biopsy. In treated patients, disease severity was measured using the SALT score, which gives the percentage of scalp surface area affected. Study-wide conclusions, independent of this receptor: Scalp clonality and the number of expanded CD8+ clones among the top 100 scalp clones were significantly decreased by tofacitinib. Shared TCR sequences between patients were less evident than in mice, which may be partly attributable to HLA diversity in the patient population. The treated cohort was small, with a single nonresponder, so links between baseline CD8+ expansion and response need larger studies. During tofacitinib treatment, many expanded lesional clones remained in scalp and blood, and this persistence may partly explain relapse after treatment is stopped. Unlike mouse skin, where gammadelta T cells dominate, normal human skin contains resident alphabeta T cells that get sequenced too, which complicates analysis of the scalp TCR repertoire. Compared with normal scalp, lesional scalp, particularly in alopecia totalis/universalis, had higher clonality and more expanded CD8+ clones, which suggests antigenic drive.

Library creation used the immunoSEQ multiplex PCR assay. For TCR sequencing, RNA was extracted from every sample and reverse transcribed into cDNA to serve as template. First-strand cDNA was synthesized with SuperScript III using a 2:1 mix of oligo-dT and random hexamers. A synthetic immune receptor repertoire was used to measure amplification bias, and any remaining bias was corrected computationally. Regarding the original processing steps: Raw reads were preprocessed to remove errors, and CDR3 was defined by IMGT conventions from the conserved cysteine to phenylalanine. Clonality was computed by normalizing Shannon entropy by log2 of the number of productive unique TCRs and subtracting the result from 1. Scalp TCRbeta sequences were cross-referenced with sorted blood CD4 and CD8 repertoires so that the CD4 or CD8 identity of scalp clones could be inferred. TCRdb holds this immuneACCESS table with in-frame rearrangements only. Some clones are missing; in checked studies, unresolved V genes explain under half, and the rest has no known cause. V, J and clone size are taken as reported in that table, and D and trimming were inferred from the DNA itself. For this sample there are approximately 150,000 clones; roughly 63% appear just once. The ten largest clonotypes hold more than 15% of the sample.

As for this clone: The antigen it binds to is not known. Base qualities were left out, and no much larger clone turns up one base away.

The CDR3 measures 14 amino acids from cysteine to phenylalanine. Only the CDR3 part of the read is kept: 42 bases, read in frame from the first base. CDR1 and CDR2, looked up from the germline V gene, are MGHDK and SYGVNS. V is cut by 2 bases and J by 5 bases, and the space between the germline ends is 12 bases. Per the publication, the treatment or condition label means: oral pan-JAK inhibitor, 5-10 mg twice daily. From alopecia areata patients, peripheral blood was collected along with lesional scalp punch biopsies. PBMCs were isolated by density centrifugation and stained for CD3, CD4 and CD8, after which CD4+ and CD8+ T cells were sorted on a FACSAria.

The TCR originated in a human donor with alopecia areata. The rearranged segments are TRBV25-1 and TRBJ1-1, with no confidently assigned D gene. The sequencing here drew on CD4+ T cells sorted from blood, taken between weeks 55 and 65, from a patient treated with tofacitinib. The nucleotide sequence reads as follows: TGTGCCAGCAGTGAAAGCGGCAGGCGAACTGAAGCTTTCTTT. Its amino acids are CASSESGRRTEAFF.